Following are 30 T cell receptor beta chains from one sample sequenced in a study of CD8+ T cells in alopecia areata. Sequencing used cDNA as its template, made by extracting RNA and reverse transcribing it. Libraries were prepared by immunoSEQ multiplex PCR; TCRdb keeps only in-frame clonotypes and omits some of them. The sample includes approximately 150,000 clones, around 54% seen only once; the top ten take 4.8%. Sequenced material: CD4+ T cells sorted from blood. The receptors were gathered from a human donor in good health.

Only a few counts were recorded for this clone. The chain couples TRBV29-1 to TRBJ2-7; 11 bases fit TRBD2. Trimming cost V 5 bases and J 1 base; bases outside gene matches: 4. Germline V gives CDR1 SQVTM, CDR2 ANQGSEA. The CDR3 has 14 residues. In DNA, the CDR3 is TGCAGCGTTTTCATAGCGGGAGGGTCCTACGAGCAGTACTTC. Its protein is CSVFIAGGSYEQYF.

This clone came up a few times. The CDR3 spells CAISDRYDQPQHF. In DNA form, the CDR3 reads TGTGCCATCAGTGACCGTTATGATCAGCCCCAGCATTTT. The V gene is TRBV10-3, the J gene TRBJ1-5; unclear D gene. The CDR3 sequence is 13 residues long. Trimming took 3 bases from V and 5 from J, leaving 8 bases between them. The germline gives CDR1 ENHRY, CDR2 SYGVKD.

The table lists this clone with a few counts. The chain couples TRBV29-1 to TRBJ2-5, with D possibly being TRBD1 or TRBD2 (6 bases each). CDR3 length equals 12 residues. The germline V gene encodes CDR1 SQVTM and CDR2 ANQGSEA. The V gene lost 7 bases and the J gene lost 6 bases, with 15 bases spanning the gap. In DNA, the CDR3 is TGCAGCGGCACGGGAGACAGGCAGACCCAGTACTTC. This encodes CSGTGDRQTQYF.

The J gene is TRBJ2-1, the V gene TRBV5-1; the D call may be TRBD1 or TRBD2 (5 bases each). Germline CDR1 reads SGHRS; CDR2 reads YFSETQ. The CDR3 length is 15 residues. V was cut by 0 bases and J by 3 bases, with 10 bases left in between. DNA for the CDR3: TGCGCCAGCAGCTTGGCTGGGGGAATCTACAATGAGCAGTTCTTC. It specifies CASSLAGGIYNEQFF. Supplemented by reference TRBV5-1 and TRBJ2-1, the full variable domain reads KAGVTQTPRYLIKTRGQQVTLSCSPISGHRSVSWYQQTPGQGLQFLFEYFSETQRNKGNFPGRFSGRQFSNSRSEMNVSTLELGDSALYLCASSLAGGIYNEQFFGPGTRLTVL.

This clone has just a few counts. The chain combines TRBV29-1 with TRBJ2-5; 8 bases match TRBD1. This CDR3 has 13 amino acids. The germline V gene encodes CDR1 SQVTM and CDR2 ANQGSEA. With 1 base clipped from V and 7 bases from J, the junction kept 5 bases outside the gene matches. The CDR3, as DNA: TGCAGCGTTGAAGTACAGGGGGGTGGGACCCAGTACTTC. It is translated as CSVEVQGGGTQYF.

This clone was counted only a few times. CDR3 bases: TGTGCCAGTAGTTTCAGCGGGGCTAATGAGCAGTTCTTC. This codes for CASSFSGANEQFF. This chain uses TRBV19 with TRBJ2-1; 7 nucleotides agree with TRBD2. Germline CDR1 reads LNHDA; CDR2 reads SQIVND (reference sequence). Trimming cost V 5 bases and J 7 bases; bases outside gene matches: 5. The CDR3 is 13 amino acids.

The chain links TRBV29-1 to TRBJ2-5; D possibly corresponds to TRBD2 (5 bases). V dropped 4 bases and J dropped 1 base, with 7 bases sitting between them. Germline CDR1 is SQVTM and CDR2 is ANQGSEA. The CDR3 runs 12 residues. This CDR3 reads CSVGLAQETQYF. CDR3 DNA sequence: TGCAGCGTTGGCCTAGCCCAAGAGACCCAGTACTTC.

This clone was recorded a few times. The rearrangement uses TRBV29-1 and TRBJ1-1, with D possibly matching TRBD1 (6 bases). Per germline, CDR1 SQVTM and CDR2 ANQGSEA. The CDR3 contains 13 residues. V dropped 5 bases and J dropped 5 bases, with 15 bases sitting between them. The CDR3 DNA reads as TGCAGCGTTAGGGCCGGGGGGCGGACTGAAGCTTTCTTT. Translation gives CSVRAGGRTEAFF.

This clone was seen more than once but under ten times. V usage is TRBV29-1 and J usage is TRBJ2-7; 10 positions match TRBD2. Germline CDR1 SQVTM, CDR2 ANQGSEA. The J segment lost 7 bases and the V segment lost 6 bases, leaving 12 bases of the junction unmatched. The CDR3 sequence is 14 residues long. CDR3 bases: TGCAGCGTACGTAGCGGGAGGAGCCGTGAGGAGCAGTACTTC. Translation gives CSVRSGRSREEQYF.

This clone showed up just once. DNA of the CDR3: TGTGCCAGCAGTGTTTTAGCCGGAGGCAATCAGCCCCAGCATTTT. Translation gives CASSVLAGGNQPQHF. V and J are TRBV28 and TRBJ1-5; D remains unclear. Trimming removed 5 bases at V and 2 bases at J, with 13 bases between. In germline, CDR1 is MDHEN, CDR2 SYDVKM. The CDR3 is 15 residues long.

The chain has TRBV7-9 and TRBJ1-5, with a possible D match to TRBD1 (6 bases). Germline CDR1 reads SEHNR; CDR2 reads FQNEAQ (reference sequence). The CDR3 covers 16 residues. V shed 5 bases and J shed 2 bases, with 16 bases lying between them. In DNA, the CDR3 is TGTGCCAGCAGCGCCAACAGGGAAGGGGGCAATCAGCCCCAGCATTTT. It codes for CASSANREGGNQPQHF.

This clone has a handful of counts. The chain is built from TRBV15 and TRBJ1-3; 7 bases fit TRBD1. Germline V lookup: CDR1 LNHNV, CDR2 YYDKDF (reference sequence). The J segment lost 4 bases and the V segment lost 9 bases, leaving 9 bases of the junction unmatched. The CDR3 has 14 residues. The CDR3, as DNA: TGTGCCACTAGGAGACAGGGAACGGGAAACACCATATATTTT. This encodes CATRRQGTGNTIYF.

The genes are TRBV29-1 and TRBJ2-2; D is uncertain. From germline, CDR1 is SQVTM and CDR2 ANQGSEA. This CDR3 contains 14 residues. Trimming cost V 1 base and J 5 bases, with 11 bases left between them. The CDR3 DNA is TGCAGCGTTGAAGCGAATGGGAAAACCGGGGAGCTGTTTTTT. This gives the protein CSVEANGKTGELFF.

This chain links TRBV2 with TRBJ1-4; D gene ambiguous. The CDR3 sequence is 12 residues long. Trimming stripped 7 bases from V and 10 bases from J, with 13 bases between. The germline V gene encodes CDR1 SNHLY and CDR2 FYNNEI. CDR3 DNA: TGTGCCAGCAATACCGTAACGGGAAAACTGTTTTTT. This encodes CASNTVTGKLFF.

There are a few counts of this clone. The chain couples TRBV10-1 to TRBJ2-2, with D maybe TRBD2 (6 bases). The CDR3 totals 12 residues. The germline CDR1 and CDR2 sequences are WNHNN and SYGVQD (reference sequence). Trimming stripped 2 bases from V and 14 bases from J, with 12 bases between. The CDR3: CASSEAGRPLFF. CDR3 DNA sequence: TGCGCCAGCAGTGAGGCGGGGAGACCCCTGTTTTTT.

Only a few counts were recorded for this clone. The V gene is TRBV30, the J gene TRBJ2-7; unclear D gene. The germline V and J ends were trimmed by 4 bases and 0 bases, with 10 bases remaining between them. The CDR3 is 13 residues long. Germline CDR1 and CDR2: GTSNPN and SVGIG (reference sequence). The CDR3: CAWNRKSSYEQYF. CDR3 DNA: TGTGCCTGGAACCGGAAGAGCTCCTACGAGCAGTACTTC.

This clone was counted a few times. This rearrangement joins TRBV28 to TRBJ1-4, with unresolved D. The germline gives CDR1 MDHEN, CDR2 SYDVKM. The CDR3 extends over 12 amino acids. V lost 5 bases, J lost 11 bases, and 12 bases lay in between. The CDR3 sequence: CASSRTVGKLFF. The CDR3 DNA is TGTGCCAGCAGTCGAACAGTAGGTAAACTGTTTTTT.

Only a few counts were recorded for this clone. This chain uses TRBV7-9 with TRBJ2-1, with 12 bases that match TRBD2. V was pared by 5 bases and J by 0 bases, with 8 bases of the junction left unmatched. Germline CDR1 is SEHNR and CDR2 is FQNEAQ (reference sequence). The CDR3 totals 18 residues. CDR3 protein: CASSPPGLAGVSYNEQFF. In DNA form, the CDR3 reads TGTGCCAGCAGCCCCCCGGGACTAGCGGGCGTCTCCTACAATGAGCAGTTCTTC.

This clone turned up a few times. This chain uses TRBV11-2 with TRBJ2-1, with D perhaps matching TRBD2 (6 bases). V lost 3 bases, J lost 14 bases, and 17 bases lay in between. Germline CDR1 reads SGHAT; CDR2 reads FQNNGV. The CDR3 spans 13 residues. The CDR3 DNA follows: TGTGCCAGCAGCTTCCCGGATGGACTATTGAAGTTCTTC. Residues: CASSFPDGLLKFF.

This clone was recorded once. The chain employs TRBV18 and TRBJ2-7; 8 nucleotides line up with TRBD1. This CDR3 region has 17 residues. The J segment lost 2 bases and the V segment lost 1 base, leaving 10 bases of the junction unmatched. Germline CDR1 KGHSH, CDR2 LQKENI. CDR3 in amino acids: CASSPLGGTGTPYEQYF. The CDR3, as DNA: TGTGCCAGCTCACCACTTGGGGGGACAGGCACCCCCTACGAGCAGTACTTC.

To note about this clone: A junction end diverges from the germline sequence, so it may reflect a read error. V gene TRBV7-7 combines with J gene TRBJ2-5, with D possibly matching TRBD2 (5 bases). The CDR3 is made up of 13 amino acids. From germline, CDR1 is SSHAT and CDR2 FNYEAQ (reference sequence). The CDR3 loop is CASSRGIEETQYF. The CDR3 nucleotides read TGTGCTAGCAGTCGGGGTATTGAAGAGACCCAGTACTTC.

The rearrangement joins TRBV6-6 to TRBJ2-3; D remains unclear. Trimming removed 0 bases at V and 1 base at J, with 5 bases between. Germline CDR1 reads MNHNY; CDR2 reads SVGAGI (reference sequence). CDR3 length: 14 amino acids. The CDR3 sequence: CASSYSARTDTQYF. The CDR3 DNA reads as TGTGCCAGCAGTTACTCGGCACGCACAGATACGCAGTATTTT.

In regard to this clone: One end of the junction varies from germline; a read error may be responsible. The V call is TRBV10-1, the J call TRBJ1-1; D is unclear. Germline-derived CDR1 and CDR2 are WNHNN and SYGVQD (reference sequence). The CDR3 loop spans 21 amino acids. The CDR3 reads CATSKPRKTVVNILMNTEAFF. CDR3 in DNA: TGCGCCACCAGTAAGCCCCGGAAAACCGTTGTAAACATCCTCATGAACACTGAAGCTTTCTTT.

This clone was found a few times. The chain uses TRBV29-1 and TRBJ2-1; 9 bases fit TRBD1. The CDR3 loop spans 12 amino acids. CDR1 and CDR2 from the germline V gene are SQVTM and ANQGSEA. V was pared by 5 bases and J by 7 bases, with 3 bases of the junction left unmatched. The CDR3 DNA reads as TGCAGCGTTACAGGGGGCCGAAATGAGCAGTTCTTC. Translating gives CSVTGGRNEQFF.

The chain recombines TRBV6-6 with TRBJ1-5; TRBD1 might be the D (6 bases). V lost 5 bases, J lost 4 bases, and 9 bases lay in between. Per the germline V gene, CDR1 is MNHNY and CDR2 is SVGAGI (reference sequence). The CDR3 loop spans 13 amino acids. The CDR3 coding sequence is TGTGCCAGCAGTAAGGACAGAAATCAGCCCCAGCATTTT. This encodes CASSKDRNQPQHF.

The gene calls are TRBV29-1 and TRBJ2-5; possible D gene TRBD2, 6 bases. Germline CDR1 is SQVTM and CDR2 is ANQGSEA. Trimming removed 4 bases from V and 2 bases from J, with 14 bases in between. The CDR3 extends over 14 amino acids. The CDR3 reads CSVADTRGQETQYF. The DNA of the CDR3 is TGCAGCGTTGCCGACACGCGGGGACAAGAGACCCAGTACTTC.

A few counts support this clone. The J gene is TRBJ2-3, the V gene TRBV10-3; possibly TRBD2 for D (5 bases). The CDR3 is made up of 12 amino acids. Deletions cut 5 bases from V and 6 bases from J, with 9 bases between. Germline V lookup: CDR1 ENHRY, CDR2 SYGVKD. The CDR3 is CAISTSLDTQYF. The CDR3 DNA reads as TGTGCCATCAGTACTAGTCTCGATACGCAGTATTTT.

This clone was seen only a few times. V usage is TRBV29-1 and J usage is TRBJ1-2; no definite D call. The CDR3 consists of 11 residues. Germline V gene lookup returns CDR1 SQVTM and CDR2 ANQGSEA. Trimming cost V 4 bases and J 3 bases, with 6 bases left between them. The CDR3, as DNA: TGCAGCGTTGTTTGGGACTATGGCTACACCTTC. Encoded protein: CSVVWDYGYTF.

The rearrangement joins TRBV30 to TRBJ2-2; 10 bases are a match to TRBD2. Germline trimming cut 0 bases from V and 4 bases from J; bases unmatched to any gene: 8. The germline CDR1 and CDR2 sequences are GTSNPN and SVGIG (reference sequence). The CDR3 spans 17 residues. The DNA for the CDR3 is TGTGCCTGGAGTGTGGGTCTTTCTAGCGGGAGCACCGGGGAGCTGTTTTTT. Its translation is CAWSVGLSSGSTGELFF.

The chain uses TRBV7-2 and TRBJ2-7; D unresolved. In germline, CDR1 is SGHTA, CDR2 FQGNSA. The CDR3 loop spans 11 amino acids. Trimming shortened V by 5 bases and J by 5 bases, and 7 bases separated the two germline ends. The CDR3 coding sequence is TGTGCCAGCAGCCGGTATAACGAGCAGTACTTC. As protein: CASSRYNEQYF.